This T cell receptor beta chain comes out of a study of CXCR3-negative and CXCR3-positive naive CD8 T cells. Whole-study context: Each library gave roughly 1.4 +/- 0.3 million of 140 million or so TRB reads.

Study outcomes and limitations: Each naive subset displayed comparably high diversity, whereas memory CD8+ cells displayed much lower diversity. Comparison of naive cells showed more hydrophobic TRB CDR3s in CXCR3-positive than in CXCR3-negative naive cells.

CDR1 is MDHEN, CDR2 SYDVKM, per germline. CDR3 length equals 14 residues. In the case of this clonotype: Its antigen is unknown.

5' RACE that incorporated UMI labels was used to prepare the TRB cDNA libraries. TCRdb reprocessed the 5' RACE reads and keeps a single row for each CDR3 protein, giving no DNA. This sample's clone table lists some 150,000 distinct CDR3 sequences. The sample was naive CXCR3+ CD8+ T cells from blood. The subset here: CD45RO-CCR7+CD27+CD95- naive CD8+ T cells expressing CXCR3 (TNR3+). This sequence was found in a human donor in good health. Some clones in this sample may be carry-over from other donors' samples. V and J are TRBV28 and TRBJ2-7. The CDR3 region is CASSLRGSLYEQYF.